This T cell receptor (beta chain) was obtained from a study of blood T cells in healthy people across ages. A second PCR of 7 to 11 cycles used a sample-barcoded 5' primer and a J-beta primer mix. TCRdb processed the 5' RACE reads anew with MiXCR; each CDR3 protein has one entry. The sample has around 1.5 million distinct CDR3 sequences, 35% to 45% seen once; the top ten hold under 8%. Sample donors were healthy Caucasian individuals that came from Russia, aged roughly 6 to 90. Study outcomes and limitations: Without sorted subsets, naive and antigen-experienced compartments could not be conclusively compared.

Germline V gene lookup returns CDR1 DFQATT and CDR2 SNEGSKA (reference sequence). V was trimmed by 4 bases and J by 2 bases, leaving 12 bases between them. The CDR3 has 14 amino acids. As for this clonotype: The target antigen is unknown.

This sequence was found in a woman aged 18-29 years in good health. The sequenced sample was blood. The V and J genes are TRBV20-1 and TRBJ2-1, with D maybe TRBD2 (6 bases). The DNA of the CDR3 is TGCAGTGCTATGCCGGGAGCCCCCTACAATGAGCAGTTCTTC. Its protein product is CSAMPGAPYNEQFF.